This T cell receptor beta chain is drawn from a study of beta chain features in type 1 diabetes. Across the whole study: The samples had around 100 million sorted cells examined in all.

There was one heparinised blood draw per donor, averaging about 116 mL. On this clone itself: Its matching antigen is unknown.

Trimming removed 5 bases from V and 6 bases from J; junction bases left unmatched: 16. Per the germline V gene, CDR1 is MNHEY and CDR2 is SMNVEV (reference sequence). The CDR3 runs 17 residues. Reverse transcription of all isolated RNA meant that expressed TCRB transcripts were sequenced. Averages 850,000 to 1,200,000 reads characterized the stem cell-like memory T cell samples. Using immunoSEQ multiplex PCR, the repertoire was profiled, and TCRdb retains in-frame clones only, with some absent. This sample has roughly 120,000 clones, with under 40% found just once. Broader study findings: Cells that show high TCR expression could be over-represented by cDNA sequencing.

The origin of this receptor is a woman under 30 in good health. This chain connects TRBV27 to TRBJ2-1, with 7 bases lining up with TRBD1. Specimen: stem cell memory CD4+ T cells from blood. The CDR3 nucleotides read TGTGCCAGCAGTCCCAAAGCGGTGCTAGGGGGCCGCAATGAGCAGTTCTTC. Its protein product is CASSPKAVLGGRNEQFF.